This T cell receptor (beta chain) was sequenced for a study of identical twins. CDR3 length: 17 amino acids. CDR1 and CDR2 (germline): KGHDR, SFDVKD. The J segment lost 1 base and the V segment lost 3 bases, leaving 7 bases of the junction unmatched. General study findings and limits: Twin sharing of out-of-frame TCR alpha was underestimated by models in monozygotic pairs. Cord blood beta clonotypes present at high abundance carried fewer insertions; no such pattern appeared in memory repertoires.

This clonotype was counted only a few times. The antigen remains undetermined. Unique molecular identifiers were present on the cDNA, which also gained a universal primer site by template switching. TCRdb recomputed calls from the 5' RACE reads with MiXCR, one row per CDR3 protein. The sample carries approximately 670,000 distinct CDR3 sequences, roughly 6% recorded once. The sample consisted of naive T cells sorted from blood. This receptor was obtained from a man between 18 and 29 years old in good health. The rearrangement uses TRBV24-1 and TRBJ2-3; 9 nucleotides line up with TRBD2. The CDR3 sequence is CATSDASWTSGTDTQYF. For the CDR3, the DNA is TGTGCCACCAGTGATGCCAGCTGGACTAGCGGCACAGATACGCAGTATTTT.